This T cell receptor (beta chain) came from a study of T-cell memory formation after mild COVID-19. In the study overall: Clusters were largely donor specific. The study's findings and limits: Clones shrinking between day 15 and 85 showed a balanced CD4/CD8 split, and those that grew later tilted toward CD4+. Nothing confirmed that second-wave clones peaking on day 37 were specific for SARS-CoV-2.

This clonotype was found a few times. The antigen is not known. CDR1 and CDR2 (germline): LNHNV, YYDKDF (reference sequence). The J segment lost 2 bases and the V segment lost 3 bases, leaving 1 base of the junction unmatched. The length of the CDR3 is 15 residues. Barcoded TCR alpha and TCR beta cDNA libraries with UMIs came from 5'RACE using constant-segment primers. TCRdb re-called the 5' RACE reads with MiXCR, one entry per CDR3 protein. The table lists about 100,000 distinct CDR3 sequences, around 17% of them singletons. This clonotype was obtained from a man between 18 and 29 years old who had mild COVID-19 (a few samples of this study predate the infection). Cell type and time point are not known. Sequencing was carried out using PBMCs or a T cell subset sorted from them (not recorded which). The chain is built from TRBV15 and TRBJ1-1; 12 nucleotides line up with TRBD1. CDR3: CATSRGQGANTEAFF. CDR3 in DNA: TGTGCCACCAGCAGGGGACAGGGGGCAAACACTGAAGCTTTCTTT.